This section outlines one T cell receptor beta chain sequence together with its context. Its antigen remains unknown. The sample belongs to a study of cytomegalovirus exposure and HLA in healthy donors. Overall study findings and caveats: Per a later analysis, HLA-associated TCR beta chains showed more clonal expansion than other, equally common TCR beta chains. A later analysis reported that several of the most significant clusters appeared to be linked to common viral pathogens, among them Epstein-Barr virus. Cytomegalovirus association was assigned to about 150 TCR beta chains.

The germline V and J ends were trimmed by 6 bases and 4 bases, with 14 bases remaining between them. There are 14 residues in the CDR3. CDR1 and CDR2 (germline): LNHNV, YYDKDF (reference sequence). Primers included in the PCR were 60 Vbeta and 13 Jbeta primers. Sequencing was performed with immunoSEQ multiplex PCR; in TCRdb, only in-frame clones are kept and a portion is missing. The sample lists about 140,000 clones, 73% occurring once. The TCR comes from a woman aged 40 to 50 in good health and CMV-seronegative. The chain uses TRBV15 and TRBJ2-3; D perhaps matches TRBD2 (6 bases). The sequenced sample was PBMCs. Here the CDR3 reads CATSSLGGSDTQYF. DNA for the CDR3: TGTGCCACCAGTTCCCTGGGAGGATCAGATACGCAGTATTTT.